A single sample is the source of the 10 T cell receptor beta chains below, sequenced in a study of T-cell reconstitution after alpha-beta-depleted transplantation in children (dated by TCRdb to the mid-2010s). The treatment or condition label of this sample denotes: allogeneic hematopoietic cell transplantation with graft depleted of TCRalphabeta T cells and CD19 B cells. Library preparation was by PCR. Data came from an Illumina HiSeq 2500. TCR libraries were prepared with molecular barcoding, using unique molecular identifiers to normalize TCRbeta repertoire quantification. TCRdb took the public reads, trimmed them with fastp at Q25, ran MiXCR for clone calling and kept in-frame beta chains. Merged by CDR3 protein, the rows form single entries marked with the most common genes and DNA. Within this sample are about 580,000 distinct CDR3 sequences, with under 25% of them counted one time only. Together, the top ten hold roughly 13% of the sample.

The sample in question was PBMCs, mostly from graft donor cells, obtained 360 days after TCRalphabeta/CD19-depleted stem cell transplant. Receptors originate from a boy younger than two who had a stem cell transplant for acute myeloid leukemia, so the T cells may come from the graft donor.

In its sample, this clonotype was seen many times. The chain combines TRBV20-1 with TRBJ1-5; the D is unclear. Trimming took off 3 bases at V and 3 bases at J, with 6 bases between the two ends. Per germline, CDR1 DFQATT and CDR2 SNEGSKA (reference sequence). This CDR3 spans 12 amino acids. The CDR3 DNA reads as TGCAGTGCTAGGGGAACCAATCAGCCCCAGCATTTT. It codes for CSARGTNQPQHF.

This clonotype was counted at least ten times. The V and J genes are TRBV7-2 and TRBJ2-3; 9 nucleotides align to TRBD2. The CDR3 spans 16 residues. Germline V gene data show CDR1 as SGHTA and CDR2 as FQGNSA. V dropped 5 bases and J dropped 2; count of bases not matched to a gene: 8. CDR3 DNA sequence: TGTGCCAGCAGCCAAACCGGACTAGCGACCACAGATACGCAGTATTTT. Translation gives CASSQTGLATTDTQYF.

This clonotype was found a few times. The chain links TRBV27 to TRBJ2-4; D is possibly TRBD1 or TRBD2 (5 bases each). Germline V gene lookup returns CDR1 MNHEY and CDR2 SMNVEV (reference sequence). This CDR3 has 17 residues. V lost 3 bases and J lost 2, with 17 bases in between. CDR3 in amino acids: CASSFIGDRGTKNIQYF. DNA for the CDR3: TGTGCCAGCAGTTTCATCGGCGACAGAGGGACCAAAAACATTCAGTACTTC.

This clonotype was counted many times. The CDR3 sequence: CASSLGQGTTQETQYF. Here the CDR3 DNA reads TGTGCCAGCAGTTTGGGACAGGGTACCACCCAAGAGACCCAGTACTTC. The chain has TRBV12-3 or TRBV12-4 and TRBJ2-5, with 9 bases aligning to TRBD1. The ends lost 3 bases at V and 1 base at J; junction bases unmatched: 6. The CDR3 length is 16 residues.

The chain recombines TRBV20-1 with TRBJ1-1, with TRBD1 as a possible D gene (6 bases). CDR1 DFQATT and CDR2 SNEGSKA come from the germline V gene (reference sequence). CDR3 size: 11 residues. The germline V and J ends were trimmed by 5 bases and 8 bases, with 12 bases remaining between them. CDR3: CSAPPGTEAFF. CDR3 nucleotide sequence: TGCAGTGCTCCTCCCGGGACAGAAGCTTTCTTT.

The chain joins TRBV12-3 or TRBV12-4 to TRBJ2-1; 8 bases agree with TRBD2. V lost 6 bases to trimming and J lost 1 base; unmatched junction nucleotides: 8. The CDR3 is 16 residues long. In DNA form, the CDR3 reads TGTGCCAGCAGGCTGGGACTAGGGGGGTCCTACAATGAGCAGTTCTTC. This encodes CASRLGLGGSYNEQFF.

The V call is TRBV5-1, the J call TRBJ2-1, with no clear D. Trimming left V 4 bases short and J 5 bases short, with 16 bases between. The CDR3 loop spans 15 amino acids. Germline CDR1 reads SGHRS; CDR2 reads YFSETQ. CDR3 amino acids: CASSLLSGENNEQFF. The CDR3 DNA reads TGCGCCAGCAGCCTCCTCTCAGGAGAGAACAATGAGCAGTTCTTC.

As to this clonotype: The junction shows a germline mismatch at one end, possibly a read error. The CDR3 loop is CSAPQEPAYNEHFF. CDR3 nucleotide sequence: TGCAGTGCTCCACAGGAACCTGCCTACAATGAGCATTTCTTC. V is TRBV20-1 and J is TRBJ2-1; D perhaps matches TRBD1 (5 bases). Germline CDR1 and CDR2: DFQATT and SNEGSKA (reference sequence). This CDR3 has 14 amino acids.

This clonotype was seen a few times. The CDR3 sequence is CATSRHNSNTGELFF. The CDR3 DNA is TGTGCCACCAGCAGACACAATAGTAACACCGGGGAGCTGTTTTTT. This chain uses TRBV15 with TRBJ2-2; D call uncertain. CDR3 size: 15 residues. V gave up 2 bases and J gave up 2 bases, with 9 bases separating them. Germline CDR1 and CDR2: LNHNV and YYDKDF (reference sequence).

This clonotype was detected ten times or more. This chain joins TRBV5-1 and TRBJ1-2, with D possibly TRBD1 on 6 matching bases. Germline values: CDR1 SGHRS, CDR2 YFSETQ. The CDR3 totals 14 residues. Deletions cut 10 bases from V and 1 base from J, with 17 bases between. CDR3 loop: CASSVGGDNYGYTF. DNA for the CDR3: TGCGCCTCGTCCGTGGGGGGCGATAACTATGGCTACACCTTC.